This is a list of T cell receptor beta chains from one sample in a study of cytomegalovirus exposure and HLA in healthy donors. Only in-frame clones appear in the TCRdb table, and some are missing; sequencing was by immunoSEQ multiplex PCR. The sample records around 170,000 clones, roughly 76% being singletons. What was sequenced was PBMCs. Receptor source: a man aged 40-49 years in good health and CMV-seropositive. Each CDR3 is given with its conserved first and last residue. Fields, in order: D gene, clone size, J gene, V gene, CDR3 protein, CDR3 DNA. The D gene is left open where the match is weak. The size field is filled for only some rows; it gives once, few, many or a size class.

D gene: -
clone size: -
J gene: TRBJ1-5
V gene: TRBV18
CDR3 protein: CASSLPTGRTNQPQHF
CDR3 DNA: TGTGCCAGCTCACTCCCGACGGGGAGGACCAATCAGCCCCAGCATTTT

D gene: TRBD2
clone size: -
J gene: TRBJ2-2
V gene: TRBV4-2
CDR3 protein: CASSQLGLAGGNTGELFF
CDR3 DNA: TGTGCCAGCAGCCAATTGGGACTAGCGGGGGGTAACACCGGGGAGCTGTTTTTT

D gene: -
clone size: -
J gene: TRBJ2-7
V gene: TRBV5-6
CDR3 protein: CASSFSGFEQYF
CDR3 DNA: TGTGCCAGCAGCTTTTCAGGGTTCGAGCAGTACTTC

D gene: TRBD1
clone size: -
J gene: TRBJ1-2
V gene: TRBV4-1
CDR3 protein: CASSQGAERGQGIYGYTF
CDR3 DNA: TGCGCCAGCAGCCAAGGAGCTGAGAGGGGACAGGGAATCTATGGCTACACCTTC

D gene: TRBD1
clone size: -
J gene: TRBJ2-2
V gene: TRBV19
CDR3 protein: CASKRTGGNTGELFF
CDR3 DNA: TGTGCCAGTAAACGGACAGGGGGGAACACCGGGGAGCTGTTTTTT

D gene: TRBD2
clone size: -
J gene: TRBJ2-1
V gene: TRBV6-6
CDR3 protein: CASSGGVLRSGEQFF
CDR3 DNA: TGTGCCAGTAGCGGGGGGGTCCTACGGAGCGGTGAGCAGTTCTTC

D gene: TRBD1
clone size: -
J gene: TRBJ2-1
V gene: TRBV11-2
CDR3 protein: CASATGQGTLDSYNEQFF
CDR3 DNA: TGTGCCAGCGCAACGGGACAGGGTACCCTAGACTCATACAATGAGCAGTTCTTC

D gene: -
clone size: -
J gene: TRBJ2-7
V gene: TRBV10-2
CDR3 protein: CASNDGQLTYEQYF
CDR3 DNA: TGCGCCAGCAACGACGGACAGCTAACCTACGAGCAGTACTTC

D gene: TRBD1
clone size: few
J gene: TRBJ2-7
V gene: TRBV5-4
CDR3 protein: CASSPRDRNYEQYF
CDR3 DNA: TGTGCCAGCAGCCCTCGGGACAGGAACTACGAGCAGTACTTC

D gene: -
clone size: -
J gene: TRBJ1-3
V gene: TRBV4-2
CDR3 protein: CASSQDREISGNTIYF
CDR3 DNA: TGTGCCAGCAGCCAAGATCGGGAAATCTCTGGAAACACCATATATTTT

D gene: -
clone size: -
J gene: TRBJ2-1
V gene: TRBV30
CDR3 protein: CAWSGILSLDSYNEQFF
CDR3 DNA: TGTGCCTGGAGTGGGATATTAAGCCTAGACTCCTACAATGAGCAGTTCTTC

D gene: -
clone size: few
J gene: TRBJ1-2
V gene: TRBV9
CDR3 protein: CASSSHAAGAYGGYTF
CDR3 DNA: TGTGCCAGCAGCTCGCATGCAGCAGGGGCCTATGGTGGCTACACCTTC

D gene: -
clone size: -
J gene: TRBJ2-1
V gene: TRBV14
CDR3 protein: CASSHESPQFF
CDR3 DNA: TGTGCCAGCAGCCATGAGTCCCCACAGTTCTTC

D gene: -
clone size: -
J gene: TRBJ1-3
V gene: TRBV19
CDR3 protein: CASKMNRELRGNTIYF
CDR3 DNA: TGTGCCAGTAAAATGAATCGGGAGCTGAGGGGAAACACCATATATTTT

D gene: -
clone size: -
J gene: TRBJ2-2
V gene: TRBV9
CDR3 protein: CASSDRQGRVGELFF
CDR3 DNA: TGTGCCAGCAGCGATCGACAGGGGAGGGTAGGGGAGCTGTTTTTT

D gene: TRBD1
clone size: -
J gene: TRBJ1-5
V gene: TRBV7-2
CDR3 protein: CASSIGQGQPQHF
CDR3 DNA: TGTGCCAGCAGCATCGGACAGGGACAGCCCCAGCATTTT

D gene: -
clone size: -
J gene: TRBJ1-2
V gene: TRBV5-6
CDR3 protein: CASSRRGGPNYGYTF
CDR3 DNA: TGTGCCAGCAGCCGAAGGGGGGGGCCTAACTATGGCTACACCTTC

D gene: -
clone size: -
J gene: TRBJ2-3
V gene: TRBV29-1
CDR3 protein: CSVEEQQSPNTDTQYF
CDR3 DNA: TGCAGCGTTGAAGAACAACAGTCCCCCAACACAGATACGCAGTATTTT

D gene: -
clone size: -
J gene: TRBJ1-1
V gene: TRBV7-9
CDR3 protein: CSSSLVQGIGDTEAFF
CDR3 DNA: TGTTCCAGCAGCTTAGTTCAGGGGATAGGGGACACTGAAGCTTTCTTT

D gene: -
clone size: -
J gene: TRBJ2-7
V gene: TRBV5-1
CDR3 protein: CASSLGQGPYEQYF
CDR3 DNA: TGCGCCAGCAGCTTGGGCCAGGGCCCCTACGAGCAGTACTTC

D gene: TRBD1
clone size: -
J gene: TRBJ1-1
V gene: TRBV5-6
CDR3 protein: CASSPPPGQGGIFSEAFF
CDR3 DNA: TGTGCCAGCAGCCCCCCACCGGGACAGGGAGGTATTTTCTCTGAAGCTTTCTTT

D gene: -
clone size: few
J gene: TRBJ2-7
V gene: TRBV4-3
CDR3 protein: CASSQEGRVPIYEQYF
CDR3 DNA: TGCGCCAGCAGCCAAGAGGGCAGGGTTCCCATCTACGAGCAGTACTTC

D gene: TRBD1
clone size: once
J gene: TRBJ1-5
V gene: TRBV5-6
CDR3 protein: CASSWTRGQGAVNQPQHF
CDR3 DNA: TGTGCCAGCAGCTGGACCCGAGGACAGGGGGCGGTCAATCAGCCCCAGCATTTT

D gene: TRBD2
clone size: -
J gene: TRBJ2-7
V gene: TRBV19
CDR3 protein: CASKERGRYEQYF
CDR3 DNA: TGTGCCAGTAAGGAGCGGGGCAGGTACGAGCAGTACTTC